This T cell receptor (beta chain) appears in the sequencing data of a study of cytomegalovirus exposure and HLA in healthy donors. Notes on the study in general: CMV serostatus stood as the only immune exposure information on hand. TCR beta V- and J-gene trimming, according to a later analysis, was linked to a missense DCLRE1C variant.

The PCR employed 60 Vbeta primers together with 13 Jbeta primers. Sequencing was performed with immunoSEQ multiplex PCR; in TCRdb, only in-frame clones are kept and a portion is missing. The sample yields about 180,000 clones, around three quarters seen once. J gave up 2 bases and V 4 bases, and 4 bases lay outside the gene matches. Germline V gene sequence: CDR1 SGDLS, CDR2 YYNGEE. This CDR3 comprises 16 residues. This clone was seen only once. As yet, its antigen is unknown. Sequencing was done on a sample of PBMCs. V is TRBV9 and J is TRBJ2-1, with TRBD2 identical over 12 bases. This sequence originates from a middle-aged man in good health and CMV-seronegative. The CDR3 loop is CASSPRTSGTYNEQFF. CDR3 bases: TGTGCCAGCAGCCCAAGGACTAGCGGGACCTACAATGAGCAGTTCTTC.